Sequencing of this TCR beta chain was carried out in a study of blood T cell repertoires in COVID-19. The wider study: The United States, Italy and Spain were the sources of the acute and convalescent COVID-19 samples. Sources were T cells, B-cell-depleted T cells, or PBMCs; the material itself was cDNA or gDNA.

Trimming removed 6 bases at V and 0 bases at J, with 11 bases between. This CDR3 spans 14 amino acids. From germline, CDR1 is MNHEY and CDR2 SMNVEV (reference sequence). Methods used by the authors: Counts of nucleated cells, estimated from reference gene primer amplification, were obtained. TCRdb's copy holds only in-frame clones and misses some; the assay was immunoSEQ multiplex PCR. V, J and clone size derive from that table, while D and trimming were established from the DNA sequence. The sample shows around 140,000 clones, 65% to 90% of them seen only once. This TCR was sampled from a woman aged 60 to 75 with active or convalescent COVID-19. Sequencing was performed on peripheral blood. J is TRBJ1-1 and V is TRBV27, with D possibly TRBD1 on 5 matching bases. The CDR3 spells CASSLPGVNTEAFF. Written as DNA, the CDR3 is TGTGCCAGCAGCCTCCCGGGGGTGAACACTGAAGCTTTCTTT.